What follows are 10 T cell receptor beta chains derived from one specimen sequenced in a study of radiotherapy plus CTLA-4 blockade in lung cancer. The protocol was immunoSEQ multiplex PCR, while the TCRdb copy is restricted to in-frame clones and leaves out a portion. This table holds about 100,000 clones, around 82% found once. Sequences were derived from peripheral blood, sampled from a patient treated with radiotherapy plus ipilimumab. Source of these receptors: a human donor with non-small cell lung cancer who had stable disease on radiotherapy plus ipilimumab.

The V call is TRBV27, the J call TRBJ1-5; tentative D call: TRBD1 (6 bases). With 5 bases removed from V and 6 bases from J, the gap between germline ends came to 8 bases. This CDR3 has 12 residues. Germline CDR1 MNHEY, CDR2 SMNVEV (reference sequence). The CDR3 DNA reads TGTGCCAGCAGTAAAGGGGGTCAGCCCCAGCATTTT. Its translation is CASSKGGQPQHF.

The chain joins TRBV7-3 to TRBJ2-5; perhaps TRBD2 as D (5 bases). CDR1 is SGHTA and CDR2 is FQGTGA in the germline V gene. Trimming left V 8 bases short and J 1 base short, with 14 bases between. The CDR3 sequence is 14 residues long. CDR3 sequence reads: CASWFAGRQETQYF. The CDR3 DNA reads TGTGCCAGCTGGTTCGCGGGTCGCCAAGAGACCCAGTACTTC. Looking up the rest from reference TRBV7-3 and TRBJ2-5 gives the full variable domain: GAGVSQTPSNKVTEKGKYVELRCDPISGHTALYWYRQSLGQGPEFLIYFQGTGAADDSGLPNDRFFAVRPEGSVSTLKIQRTERGDSAVYLCASWFAGRQETQYFGPGTRLLVL.

The V and J genes are TRBV28 and TRBJ1-2; no reliable D call. The CDR3 length is 14 residues. V shed 5 bases and J shed 8 bases, with 18 bases lying between them. CDR1 and CDR2 (germline): MDHEN, SYDVKM. The DNA for the CDR3 is TGTGCCAGCAGTATACTGGTGGGAGGACGCGGCTACACCTTC. Its translation is CASSILVGGRGYTF.

The chain links TRBV30 to TRBJ2-4, with D tentatively TRBD2 (7 bases). The V gene's germline CDR1 is GTSNPN and CDR2 SVGIG (reference sequence). The CDR3 has 13 amino acids. The V end lost 1 base, the J end lost 10 bases, and 14 bases lay between the germline ends. The CDR3 is CAWSALEGGIQYF. DNA of the CDR3: TGTGCCTGGAGTGCCCTAGAGGGGGGGATTCAGTACTTC.

J is TRBJ2-1 and V is TRBV2; 9 nucleotides agree with TRBD1. This CDR3 region has 12 residues. Germline values: CDR1 SNHLY, CDR2 FYNNEI. Losses at the gene ends were 10 bases for V and 8 bases for J; bases not matched to a gene: 6. CDR3 in amino acids: CAMSGTGHEQFF. The CDR3 DNA reads TGTGCCATGTCCGGGACAGGGCATGAGCAGTTCTTC.

The J gene is TRBJ1-5, the V gene TRBV5-6, with D hard to call. V dropped 0 bases and J dropped 4 bases, with 8 bases sitting between them. The CDR3 contains 14 residues. Germline V CDR1 and CDR2: SGHDT, YYEEEE. The CDR3 region is CASSLGVVNQPQHF. DNA of the CDR3: TGTGCCAGCAGCTTGGGTGTCGTGAATCAGCCCCAGCATTTT.

J is TRBJ2-6 and V is TRBV19, with 9 nucleotides matching TRBD1. The CDR3 covers 16 residues. Germline-derived CDR1 and CDR2 are LNHDA and SQIVND (reference sequence). Trimming took 9 bases from V and 2 from J; bases not matched to a gene: 8. The CDR3 reads CASHSGTGTGANVLTF. Here the CDR3 DNA reads TGTGCCAGCCATTCCGGGACAGGGACTGGGGCCAACGTCCTGACTTTC.

The chain uses TRBV28 and TRBJ1-2, with 10 nucleotides matching TRBD1. CDR1 and CDR2 (germline): MDHEN, SYDVKM. V lost 1 base, J lost 8 bases, and 7 bases stayed unmatched. The CDR3 runs 15 residues. DNA of the CDR3: TGTGCCAGCAGTTTATCCGGGACAGGGGTTTACGGCTACACCTTC. Translated: CASSLSGTGVYGYTF.

This sequence joins TRBV19 and TRBJ1-5; the D is unclear. Trimming stripped 7 bases from V and 0 bases from J, with 16 bases between. This CDR3 contains 16 residues. CDR1 LNHDA and CDR2 SQIVND come from the germline V gene (reference sequence). The CDR3: CASTPAPRTSNQPQHF. In nucleotides, the CDR3 is TGTGCCAGTACCCCCGCCCCCCGGACTAGCAATCAGCCCCAGCATTTT.

V usage is TRBV13 and J usage is TRBJ1-5, with D possibly TRBD1 on 6 matching bases. Germline-derived CDR1 and CDR2 are PRHDT and FYEKMQ (reference sequence). Trimming took 7 bases from V and 5 from J, leaving 15 bases between them. This CDR3 contains 14 residues. CDR3 sequence reads: CASTRGGIDQPQHF. The CDR3 bases are TGTGCCAGCACCCGAGGGGGGATCGATCAGCCCCAGCATTTT.